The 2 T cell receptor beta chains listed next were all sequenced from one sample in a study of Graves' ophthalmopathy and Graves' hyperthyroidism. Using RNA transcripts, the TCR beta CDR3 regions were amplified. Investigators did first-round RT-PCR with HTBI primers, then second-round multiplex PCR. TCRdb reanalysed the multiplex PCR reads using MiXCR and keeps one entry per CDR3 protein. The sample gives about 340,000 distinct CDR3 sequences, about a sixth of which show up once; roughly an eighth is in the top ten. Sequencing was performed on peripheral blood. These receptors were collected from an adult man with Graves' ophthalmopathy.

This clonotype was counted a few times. The CDR3 DNA reads TGTGCCAGCTCACCGGCCGCGATGGTAGAGACCCAGTACTTC. Translation gives CASSPAAMVETQYF. The rearrangement links TRBV18 to TRBJ2-5; D unresolved. The CDR3 totals 14 residues. Trimming stripped 3 bases from V and 4 bases from J, with 12 bases between. Germline V gene data show CDR1 as KGHSH and CDR2 as LQKENI.

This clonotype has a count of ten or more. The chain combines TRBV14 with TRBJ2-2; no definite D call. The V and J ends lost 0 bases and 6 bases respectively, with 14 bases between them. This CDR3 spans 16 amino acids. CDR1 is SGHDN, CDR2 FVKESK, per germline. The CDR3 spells CASSQEDEHRAGELFF. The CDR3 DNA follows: TGTGCCAGCAGCCAAGAGGACGAGCACCGGGCCGGGGAGCTGTTTTTT.